This T cell receptor (beta chain) was obtained from a study of blood T cell repertoires in COVID-19. Whole-study context: Acute and convalescent COVID-19 specimens originated in the United States, Italy and Spain. T cells, B-cell-depleted T cells, or PBMCs provided the cDNA or gDNA that served as material.

The ends were cut back, 0 bases at V and 4 bases at J, with 8 bases in the middle. The germline V gene has CDR1 MNHEY and CDR2 SVGEGT. The CDR3 is 14 amino acids. Original analysis: Reference gene primer amplification yielded estimated nucleated cell counts. The data were produced by immunoSEQ multiplex PCR, yet TCRdb's version contains in-frame clones alone and is incomplete. V and J calls plus clone size are reproduced from that table; the DNA served to infer D and trimming. The sample contains 100,000 to 150,000 clones, about 85% of which appear only once. The clonotype comes from a man in his sixties with acute or convalescent COVID-19. The sequencing sample was made of peripheral blood. The V call is TRBV6-2 or TRBV6-3, the J call TRBJ2-3; no reliable D call. CDR3 sequence reads: CASSYSGSPDTQYF. In DNA form, the CDR3 reads TGTGCCAGCAGTTACTCGGGTAGCCCAGATACGCAGTATTTT.